This TCR beta chain was retrieved from a study of T cell repertoires in cytomegalovirus infection. Study-level background: Used in the study were CMV epitopes, some recently identified and HLA-C-restricted, others well-studied and HLA-B-restricted. Both a matching HLA type and CMV infection were indicated by public TCR beta signatures.

J was trimmed by 7 bases and V by 11 bases; bases with no gene match: 14. This CDR3 region has 15 residues. Per germline, CDR1 SGHTA and CDR2 FQGNSA. One entry per CDR3 protein results from TCRdb running MiXCR on the reads. The sample lists about 27,000 distinct CDR3 sequences, around 19% occurring once. Comment on this clonotype: Its antigen is as yet unknown. A much larger clone sits a single nucleotide away, making a read error possible.

The study's findings and limits: People with CMV and the relevant HLA were identified by cumulative public TCR beta family frequency. CMV-specific TCR beta clonotypes restricted by HLA-C were the ones dominating the ex vivo response.

The J gene is TRBJ1-6, the V gene TRBV7-2; 7 bases fit TRBD1. The source of this sequence is a human donor in good health (CMV status not recorded). Some clones in this sample may be carry-over from other donors' samples. The sample here was CD8+ T cells from cultured PBMCs, taken from culture after CMV antigen stimulation. CDR3 in DNA: TGTGCCGCTAGACAGGGAAGGCCGACAAATTCACCCCTCCACTTT. Amino acid sequence: CAARQGRPTNSPLHF.